Listed below are T cell receptor beta chains from one sample, sequenced in a study of Graves' ophthalmopathy and Graves' hyperthyroidism. TCRdb itself ran the multiplex PCR reads through MiXCR, one entry per CDR3 protein. Among 400,000 to 450,000 distinct CDR3 sequences, around a fifth were seen once, and the ten largest hold 2.5% to 3%. The specimen sequenced was peripheral blood. These receptors all come from a woman aged 18-30 years with stable Graves' hyperthyroidism. Each CDR3 is given with its conserved first and last residue. The order of the fields is J gene, D gene, V gene, clone size, CDR3 DNA, CDR3 protein. A D gene is named only where the DNA matches it firmly. Size values are once, few and many counts, or a class for expanded clones, and some rows have none.

J: TRBJ1-2
D: -
V: TRBV7-2
size: -
DNA: TGTGCCAGCAGCCTACCCAAGTGGGGCTACACCTTC
CDR3: CASSLPKWGYTF

J: TRBJ1-2
D: -
V: TRBV27
size: many
DNA: TGTGCCAGCAGGGCCTCTACAGGGCCGGGAGGCTACACCTTC
CDR3: CASRASTGPGGYTF

J: TRBJ1-2
D: TRBD1
V: TRBV19
size: many
DNA: TGTGCCAGTAGTATACTTCGGACAGGGCCCTATGGCTACACCTTC
CDR3: CASSILRTGPYGYTF

J: TRBJ2-5
D: -
V: TRBV29-1
size: many
DNA: TGCAGCGTTGAATGGTTGAGGGGAGTAGGGGAGACCCAGTACTTC
CDR3: CSVEWLRGVGETQYF

J: TRBJ1-2
D: TRBD1
V: TRBV2
size: many
DNA: TGTGCCAGCAGTGAAGGGGACAGGGTCTATGGCTACACCTTC
CDR3: CASSEGDRVYGYTF

J: TRBJ1-5
D: -
V: TRBV19
size: many
DNA: TGTGCCAGTAGTATCGGTCTTAGCAATCAGCCCCAGCATTTT
CDR3: CASSIGLSNQPQHF

J: TRBJ1-5
D: -
V: TRBV19
size: many
DNA: TGTGCCAGTAGTATAGCTGAACAGCCCCAGCATTTT
CDR3: CASSIAEQPQHF

J: TRBJ1-1
D: TRBD1
V: TRBV7-2
size: many
DNA: TGTGCCAGCAGCTTAGCCTCACAGGGGTGGGCTGAAGCTTTCTTT
CDR3: CASSLASQGWAEAFF

J: TRBJ1-2
D: -
V: TRBV12-3/TRBV12-4
size: many
DNA: TGTGCCAGCAGTTTAGCGCTGGGTGACACTAACTATGGCTACACCTTC
CDR3: CASSLALGDTNYGYTF

J: TRBJ2-7
D: -
V: TRBV6-1
size: few
DNA: TGTGCCAGCAGTGAAATGGGGGGCGCGAATTCCCGGGAGAGGTACGAGCAGTACTTC
CDR3: CASSEMGGANSRERYEQYF

J: TRBJ2-5
D: TRBD1
V: TRBV5-1
size: many
DNA: TGCGCCAGCAGCCCCCGGACAGGGGGTGTTCGGGAGACCCAGTACTTC
CDR3: CASSPRTGGVRETQYF

J: TRBJ1-2
D: -
V: TRBV30
size: many
DNA: TGTGCCTGGACCCATCAGCCGGGGGGCTATGGCTACACCTTC
CDR3: CAWTHQPGGYGYTF

J: TRBJ2-2
D: TRBD1
V: TRBV6-1
size: few
DNA: TGTGCCAGCACCTCTGGGACAGGGCTAGTCACCGGGGAGCTGTTTTTT
CDR3: CASTSGTGLVTGELFF

J: TRBJ1-5
D: -
V: TRBV15
size: -
DNA: TGTGCCACCAGCAGAGGACCTCGGACAGTCAATCAGCCCCAGCATTTT
CDR3: CATSRGPRTVNQPQHF

J: TRBJ2-5
D: TRBD2
V: TRBV12-3/TRBV12-4
size: many
DNA: TGTGCCAGCAGTGCCCGGAGAGAGACTAGCGGGGGAGGGACCCAGTACTTC
CDR3: CASSARRETSGGGTQYF

J: TRBJ2-7
D: -
V: TRBV12-3/TRBV12-4
size: many
DNA: TGTGCCAGCAGTTTCGGGCAGGGAGACTACGAGCAGTACTTC
CDR3: CASSFGQGDYEQYF

J: TRBJ1-1
D: TRBD1
V: TRBV20-1
size: many
DNA: TGCAGTGCTAGAGGGGGCAGGGGGCCAATGAACACTGAAGCTTTCTTT
CDR3: CSARGGRGPMNTEAFF

J: TRBJ2-2
D: -
V: TRBV20-1
size: -
DNA: TGCAGTGCTAGAGGGACCTACACCGGGGAGCTGTTTTTT
CDR3: CSARGTYTGELFF

J: TRBJ1-6
D: -
V: TRBV4-1
size: many
DNA: TGCGCCAGCAGCCAAGAAGGAGGAGGGTATTCACCCCTCCACTTT
CDR3: CASSQEGGGYSPLHF

J: TRBJ2-5
D: TRBD2
V: TRBV6-5
size: -
DNA: TGTGCCAGCAGTTACCAGGGACTAGCGGGAGAGACCCAGTACTTC
CDR3: CASSYQGLAGETQYF

J: TRBJ1-1
D: -
V: TRBV5-6
size: many
DNA: TGTGCCAGCAGCTTGATGCGAACTGAAGCTTTCTTT
CDR3: CASSLMRTEAFF

J: TRBJ1-5
D: -
V: TRBV6-2/TRBV6-3
size: many
DNA: TGTGCCAGTCATGGGAGGGGGGGGGATAGCAATCAGCCCCAGCATTTT
CDR3: CASHGRGGDSNQPQHF

J: TRBJ2-7
D: -
V: TRBV29-1
size: many
DNA: TGCAGCGTTGCCCCCGGTCAGGGCTACGAGCAGTACTTC
CDR3: CSVAPGQGYEQYF

J: TRBJ2-2
D: -
V: TRBV6-5
size: -
DNA: TGTGCCAGCAGTTACACAGTGAACACCGGGGAGCTGTTTTTT
CDR3: CASSYTVNTGELFF

J: TRBJ1-1
D: -
V: TRBV9
size: -
DNA: TGTGCCAGCAGCGTAGGTGAAGGGGGACGGAACGAGGAGACTGAAGCTTTCTTT
CDR3: CASSVGEGGRNEETEAFF

J: TRBJ1-5
D: -
V: TRBV19
size: -
DNA: TGTGCCAGTAGCCCCATCACATCCATCAATCAGCCCCAGCATTTT
CDR3: CASSPITSINQPQHF

J: TRBJ1-5
D: TRBD1
V: TRBV7-8
size: many
DNA: TGTGCCAGCAGCCTCCGACAGGGAGGCAATCAGCCCCAGCATTTT
CDR3: CASSLRQGGNQPQHF

J: TRBJ1-3
D: TRBD1
V: TRBV4-1
size: many
DNA: TGCGCCAGCAGCCAACCGGGACAGATCTCTGGAAACACCATATATTTT
CDR3: CASSQPGQISGNTIYF

J: TRBJ1-5
D: -
V: TRBV12-3/TRBV12-4
size: -
DNA: TGTGCCAGCAGTTTAGTCGTAGGAGGGATTAATCAGCCCCAGCATTTT
CDR3: CASSLVVGGINQPQHF

J: TRBJ1-2
D: TRBD1
V: TRBV12-3/TRBV12-4
size: -
DNA: TGTGCCAGCAGTACGTGGGACAGGGCTAACTATGGCTACACCTTC
CDR3: CASSTWDRANYGYTF

J: TRBJ1-5
D: -
V: TRBV4-1
size: many
DNA: TGCGCCAGCAGCCACCCCCGGGAAGGGGCCTCTTATCAGCCCCAGCATTTT
CDR3: CASSHPREGASYQPQHF

J: TRBJ2-7
D: TRBD2
V: TRBV12-3/TRBV12-4
size: many
DNA: TGTGCCAGCAGTCCCTCTAGCGGGAGAATGGGTGAGCAGTACTTC
CDR3: CASSPSSGRMGEQYF

J: TRBJ1-2
D: -
V: TRBV6-5
size: many
DNA: TGTGCCAGCAGTTACTCGAAACCTACTAACTATGGCTACACCTTC
CDR3: CASSYSKPTNYGYTF

J: TRBJ1-5
D: -
V: TRBV6-1
size: few
DNA: TGTGCCAGCAGTAAACAGGGCCACTTT
CDR3: CASSKQGHF

J: TRBJ2-7
D: -
V: TRBV10-3
size: many
DNA: TGTGCCATCCGGGACCATTCCTACGAGCAGTACTTC
CDR3: CAIRDHSYEQYF

J: TRBJ2-4
D: -
V: TRBV28
size: many
DNA: TGTGCCAGCAGTTTATCCTGGTCCGGGGGAAACATTAAGTACTTC
CDR3: CASSLSWSGGNIKYF

J: TRBJ1-5
D: TRBD1
V: TRBV7-8
size: -
DNA: TGTGCCAGCAGCAAAGACAGGGACTTGAGCAATCAGCCCCAGCATTTT
CDR3: CASSKDRDLSNQPQHF

J: TRBJ1-5
D: -
V: TRBV7-9
size: few
DNA: TGTGCCAGCAGCTACACAGATAATCAGCCCCAGCATTTT
CDR3: CASSYTDNQPQHF

J: TRBJ1-2
D: -
V: TRBV10-3
size: many
DNA: TGTGCCATCAGTGAGGGCAGGGGCGGCTACACCTTC
CDR3: CAISEGRGGYTF

J: TRBJ2-6
D: TRBD1
V: TRBV12-3/TRBV12-4
size: -
DNA: TGTGCCAGTGACGGCCGGGACAGGGGGCTGTCTGGGGCCAACGTCCTGACTTTC
CDR3: CASDGRDRGLSGANVLTF

J: TRBJ2-7
D: TRBD1
V: TRBV28
size: many
DNA: TGTGCCAGCAGTGGAGCACCTCCGGGACAGGAAAGGTTTCAGTACTTC
CDR3: CASSGAPPGQERFQYF

J: TRBJ1-6
D: -
V: TRBV27
size: -
DNA: TGTGCCAGCAGTTTTTTTTCGGGTCGTTCACCCCTCCACTTT
CDR3: CASSFFSGRSPLHF